Sequencing of this T cell receptor (beta chain) was carried out in a study of T-cell reconstitution after alpha-beta-depleted transplantation in children. Unique molecular identifiers were used to barcode this TCRbeta library. TCRdb passed the PCR reads through MiXCR, listing each CDR3 protein once. The sample carries some 440,000 distinct CDR3 sequences, around 15% recorded once. Losses at the gene ends were 2 bases for V and 8 bases for J; bases not matched to a gene: 4. From germline, CDR1 is SGHRS and CDR2 YFSETQ. This CDR3 has 14 residues. The sample holds a few counts of this clonotype. The starting material was PBMCs, mostly from graft donor cells, obtained 360 days after TCRalphabeta/CD19-depleted stem cell transplant. This chain links TRBV5-1 with TRBJ2-2; 9 bases agree with TRBD1. The receptor was isolated from a boy less than two years old who had a stem cell transplant for Wiskott-Aldrich syndrome, so the T cells may come from the graft donor. CDR3: CASSFGQGRGELFF. CDR3 DNA sequence: TGCGCCAGCAGCTTCGGACAGGGGAGAGGGGAGCTGTTTTTT.